This T cell receptor (beta chain) was recorded in a study of shared clonotypes between healthy human individuals (dated by TCRdb to the early 2020s). About the full investigation: The cohort included three men and two women between 18 and 49 years of age. Blood TCR repertoires of about five healthy adults were deeply sequenced to estimate repertoire size and the extent of clonotype sharing between individuals. To increase sequencing depth and limit assay-specific biases, different laboratories used diverse techniques to prepare libraries and sequence TCR repertoires. Per donor, leukapheresis produced somewhere between about 0.9 and 9.5 billion PBMCs. The full study reports these points: The small number of donors limited the genetic and exposure-history diversity represented. Pairwise subsampling led to the expectation that sequencing depth would affect the degree of clonotype sharing among donors. Sampling was limited to blood, and TCR repertoires in tissue likely differ from TCR repertoires in blood.

From a lookup of the germline V gene, CDR1 and CDR2 are SGDLS and YYNGEE. Reading from cysteine to phenylalanine, the CDR3 counts 16 amino acids. Left in the record is the CDR3 DNA by itself, 48 bases read in frame from the first base. Between the V and J ends, shortened by 4 bases and 4 bases respectively, the junction contains 17 bases. Using the deep immunoSEQ assay, multiplex PCR amplified TCR CDR3 regions from genomic DNA. Extracted genomic DNA from each cell subset was distributed evenly across all wells of several immunoSEQ 96-well plates, and each plate was treated as a replicate. For unsorted PBMC, each replicate PCR was loaded with approximately 300 ng genomic DNA, equivalent to about 30,000 T cell genomes. Ten immunoSEQ deep assay plates were used to sequence unsorted PBMC genomic DNA. Purified libraries were quantified with a Qubit 3.0 fluorometer, sized on a Bioanalyzer 2100, and re-quantified with the KAPA Library Quantification kit. Every immunoSEQ 96-well plate was sequenced on a dedicated single-read 150-cycle Illumina NextSeq 550 flow cell. Processing in the source paper ran as follows. Because only junctional sequences without quality scores were contained in the immunoSEQ output, filtering matching that applied to full-length reads could not be performed. Sequences were annotated with PyIR, a Python wrapper for IgBLAST v1.9, and V/J genes and CDR3 were assigned using IMGT germline references. Reads with weak V/J assignments (E-value above 1e-6), missing CDR3, stop codons, out-of-frame junctions, or ambiguous translated residues were removed. V3J clonotypes were defined by identical inferred V gene, J gene, and CDR3 amino acid sequence. To compute the percentage overlap between repertoires, the number of shared unique clonotypes was divided by the size of the smaller repertoire. Richness of each repertoire was evaluated using RTK rarefaction, the Chao1 estimator, and Recon v2.1 estimates of unobserved clonotypes. Drawn from immuneACCESS, this table holds only the in-frame rearrangements with V and J called that TCRdb kept. Clones are partly lost; checked studies trace under half to an unresolved V gene and leave the rest unexplained. Clone size and the V and J calls come from that table; the DNA yielded D and trimming. For this sample the table gives 450,000 to 500,000 clones, of which approximately 78% were detected only once. Jointly, the top ten make up about 12% of the sample.

The donors were healthy, HIV-negative adults with no recently reported acute infections or vaccinations. Only Caucasian adults living in Nashville, Tennessee, USA were represented among the donors. For unsorted samples, 96 million or so PBMCs were counted, and genomic DNA was extracted using the QIAamp DNA Blood Mini kit. Blood was collected by leukapheresis, and PBMCs were isolated by Ficoll-Histopaque density gradient centrifugation and then cryopreserved in liquid nitrogen vapor phase. On this clone: The specificity of this receptor is unknown. No quality values exist for individual bases; no much larger clone is one base distant.

This TCR was recovered from a middle-aged woman in good health. Some clones in this sample may be carry-over from other donors' samples. The sequenced sample consisted of PBMCs. Recombination connected TRBV9 to TRBJ2-2; TRBD1 could be the D gene, as 6 bases match. In nucleotides, the sequence is TGTGCCAGCAGCCATCCACCCCAGGGGCCCACCGGGGAGCTGTTTTTT. Translated, this is CASSHPPQGPTGELFF.